These 11 T cell receptor beta chains came from one sample sequenced in a study of shared T cell receptors in the human thymus. The assay was immunoSEQ multiplex PCR, and TCRdb's table has in-frame clones only and misses some. Of approximately 490,000 clones listed, approximately 80% are singletons. This same sample was also taken into another study, of human thymus T cells.

The source material was thymocytes. The origin of the receptors is a boy less than two years old with a congenital heart defect.

The chain carries TRBV29-1 and TRBJ2-5; a weak D match, TRBD2 (5 bases). The V gene's germline CDR1 is SQVTM and CDR2 ANQGSEA. The germline V and J ends were trimmed by 6 bases and 4 bases, with 12 bases remaining between them. The CDR3 consists of 12 residues. As DNA, the CDR3 is TGCAGCGTCTTTCTAGCCCCAGAGACCCAGTACTTC. Residues: CSVFLAPETQYF.

The chain recombines TRBV21-1 with TRBJ2-6; the table's D call TRBD1 went unverified against the DNA. TRBV21-1 is classified as a pseudogene. The CDR3 sequence is 17 residues long. The CDR3 spells CASRGQGSLSGANVLTF. The CDR3 bases are TGTGCCAGCAGGGGACAGGGCTCCCTCTCTGGGGCCAACGTCCTGACTTTC.

This chain connects TRBV28 to TRBJ2-1; 16 bases are a match to TRBD2. This CDR3 has 17 amino acids. Unmatched junction bases numbered 13, after V lost 6 bases and J lost 11 bases. The germline CDR1 and CDR2 sequences are MDHEN and SYDVKM. The CDR3 nucleotides read TGTGCCAGCAGCTGGCGGGGACTAGCGGGAGGGTTTTCACAGCAGTTCTTC. Residues: CASSWRGLAGGFSQQFF.

This clone was seen a handful of times. The chain carries TRBV7-2 and TRBJ1-4, with a weak D call TRBD1 (6 bases). V was clipped by 5 bases and J by 2 bases, with 15 bases between them. CDR1 and CDR2 (germline): SGHTA, FQGNSA. The CDR3 spans 16 residues. CDR3 sequence: CASSAQGFSTNEKLFF. The CDR3 DNA is TGTGCCAGCAGCGCGCAGGGGTTTAGTACTAATGAAAAACTGTTTTTT.

The CDR3: CASSSPDRGPNYGYTF. The CDR3 DNA sequence: TGCGCCAGCAGCTCGCCGGACAGGGGGCCGAACTATGGCTACACCTTC. The chain links TRBV5-1 to TRBJ1-2, with TRBD1 matching 11 bases. Germline values: CDR1 SGHRS, CDR2 YFSETQ. The CDR3 spans 16 residues. The J segment lost 2 bases and the V segment lost 3 bases, leaving 6 bases of the junction unmatched.

V and J are TRBV12-5 and TRBJ2-7; 8 bases agree with TRBD1. This CDR3 has 14 amino acids. Germline V gene lookup returns CDR1 LGHNT and CDR2 FRNRAP. After removal of 3 bases from V and 2 bases from J, the junction contained 3 bases not matched to a gene. CDR3 in amino acids: CASGFDRGPYEQYF. CDR3 nucleotide sequence: TGTGCTAGTGGTTTTGACAGGGGACCCTACGAGCAGTACTTC.

The J gene is TRBJ1-6, the V gene TRBV5-1; TRBD1 matches 7 bases. The CDR3 length is 17 residues. CDR1 SGHRS and CDR2 YFSETQ come from the germline V gene. V lost 5 bases to trimming and J lost 9 bases; unmatched junction nucleotides: 17. CDR3 nucleotides: TGCGCCAGCAGGTCGCCCGCCAGGGGGGCCACGCCTTCACCCCTCCACTTT. Amino acid sequence: CASRSPARGATPSPLHF.

This clone occurred a few times. The chain recombines TRBV28 with TRBJ1-2; the match to TRBD1 covers 10 bases. Trimming removed 3 bases from V and 6 bases from J; junction bases left unmatched: 1. Germline assignment: CDR1 MDHEN and CDR2 SYDVKM. The CDR3 has 13 residues. The CDR3 DNA reads as TGTGCCAGCAGTTTCGGGACAGGGGATGGCTACACCTTC. Translated, it gives CASSFGTGDGYTF.

This clone was picked up one time. The same CDR3 also results from other DNA sequences found in this sample. The V gene is TRBV5-4, the J gene TRBJ2-3; 9 bases map to TRBD1. Trimming removed 4 bases from V and 1 base from J; junction bases left unmatched: 4. The CDR3 consists of 15 residues. CDR1 is SGHNT and CDR2 is YYREEE in the germline V gene (reference sequence). CDR3: CASSLGQGRTDTQYF. CDR3 nucleotide sequence: TGTGCCAGCAGCCTCGGACAGGGGCGCACAGATACGCAGTATTTT.

This clone appeared a single time. The chain employs TRBV19 and TRBJ2-1; no clear D gene. Trimming stripped 3 bases from V and 4 bases from J, with 13 bases between. Germline V gene sequence: CDR1 LNHDA, CDR2 SQIVND (reference sequence). CDR3 length: 15 residues. The CDR3 nucleotides are TGTGCCAGTAGTATCCCGGGTCCTGCGTACAATGAGCAGTTCTTC. It codes for CASSIPGPAYNEQFF.

This rearrangement joins TRBV11-3 to TRBJ1-1, with D uncertain. V was trimmed by 2 bases and J by 6 bases, leaving 7 bases between them. Per germline, CDR1 SGHNT and CDR2 YENEEA. The CDR3 consists of 12 residues. The CDR3 bases are TGTGCCAGCAGCTTAATCTATCCTGAAGCTTTCTTT. It codes for CASSLIYPEAFF. Using reference TRBV11-3 and TRBJ1-1 for the parts outside the CDR3, the full variable domain is EAGVVQSPRYKIIEKKQPVAFWCNPISGHNTLYWYLQNLGQGPELLIRYENEEAVDDSQLPKDRFSAERLKGVDSTLKIQPAELGDSAVYLCASSLIYPEAFFGQGTRLTVV.